The 9 T cell receptor beta chains below come from one sample, sequenced in a study of early T cells in non-severe SARS-CoV-2 infection. TCRdb itself ran the 5' RACE reads through MiXCR, one entry per CDR3 protein. The repertoire holds 60,000 to 65,000 distinct CDR3 sequences, with 8% to 10% as singletons. Sequenced input: whole blood. The receptors come from an adult who was a healthcare worker with PCR-confirmed SARS-CoV-2 infection or an uninfected control (not recorded which).

This chain uses TRBV24-1 with TRBJ2-1; 8 nucleotides align to TRBD2. With V trimmed by 4 bases and J by 1 base, 8 bases remained unmatched. CDR1 is KGHDR, CDR2 SFDVKD, per germline. The CDR3 length is 17 residues. This CDR3 is CATSDPGQRGSYNEQFF. CDR3 DNA sequence: TGTGCCACCAGTGACCCGGGCCAGCGGGGGTCCTACAATGAGCAGTTCTTC.

The genes are TRBV28 and TRBJ2-2, with TRBD1 matching over 9 bases. This CDR3 has 17 residues. V was clipped by 5 bases and J by 3 bases; unmatched bases: 10. Germline V CDR1 and CDR2: MDHEN, SYDVKM. This chain's CDR3 is CASSRPGTGWDTGELFF. CDR3 nucleotide sequence: TGTGCCAGCAGTCGCCCCGGGACAGGGTGGGACACCGGGGAGCTGTTTTTT.

V usage is TRBV4-2 and J usage is TRBJ2-5; 10 bases align to TRBD1. The V gene end was trimmed by 4 bases and the J gene end by 4 bases; junction bases not matched to a gene: 6. CDR3 length: 15 residues. CDR1 and CDR2 from the germline V gene are LGHNA and YNFKEQ. The CDR3 sequence: CASSPGGTGAETQYF. The CDR3 DNA follows: TGTGCCAGCAGCCCAGGTGGGACAGGGGCAGAGACCCAGTACTTC.

In this sample, this clonotype turned up a few times. This rearrangement joins TRBV10-1 to TRBJ1-6; possibly TRBD1 for D (5 bases). The germline V and J ends were trimmed by 4 bases and 7 bases, with 14 bases remaining between them. Germline lookup yields CDR1 WNHNN and CDR2 SYGVQD (reference sequence). This CDR3 is 15 amino acids long. This chain's CDR3 is CASSAGTAGNSPLHF. CDR3 DNA sequence: TGCGCCAGCAGTGCAGGGACCGCCGGGAATTCACCCCTCCACTTT.

This clonotype appeared many times. CDR3 bases: TGTGCCAGCAGCTTACAACCAGGAGAGGGCACTGAAGCTTTCTTT. This codes for CASSLQPGEGTEAFF. V usage is TRBV7-3 and J usage is TRBJ1-1, with no clear D. The CDR3 has 15 amino acids. The germline V gene encodes CDR1 SGHTA and CDR2 FQGTGA. Between the trimmed V and J ends, which lost 2 bases and 4 bases, there was a span of 14 bases.

In its sample, this clonotype was seen many times. The gene calls are TRBV2 and TRBJ1-1; TRBD1 matches at 8 bases. The junction had 6 bases not matched to a gene; V was cut back by 5 bases and J by 1 base. The CDR3 consists of 15 residues. The germline V gene encodes CDR1 SNHLY and CDR2 FYNNEI. The CDR3 region is CASSSQGASNTEAFF. The DNA of the CDR3 is TGTGCCAGCAGTAGCCAGGGGGCCTCGAACACTGAAGCTTTCTTT.

The rearrangement joins TRBV20-1 to TRBJ1-4; D is unclear. V was cut by 3 bases and J by 10 bases, with 12 bases left in between. The CDR3 has 12 residues. The germline CDR1 and CDR2 sequences are DFQATT and SNEGSKA (reference sequence). The CDR3: CSARVQEGKLFF. The CDR3 DNA reads as TGCAGTGCTAGGGTCCAGGAGGGAAAACTGTTTTTT.

This clonotype showed up just a few times. The V call is TRBV6-2 or TRBV6-3, the J call TRBJ2-5; 10 bases are shared with TRBD2. Per the germline V gene, CDR1 is MNHEY and CDR2 is SVGEGT. There are 16 residues in the CDR3. Trimming at V came to 2 bases and at J to 4 bases, leaving 7 bases not matched to a gene. The CDR3: CASSYDLAGVVETQYF. The CDR3 DNA follows: TGTGCCAGCAGTTACGACCTAGCGGGGGTCGTAGAGACCCAGTACTTC.

This clonotype was detected ten times or more. The rearrangement joins TRBV12-3 or TRBV12-4 to TRBJ1-5; no clear D. Trimming took 6 bases from V and 8 from J, leaving 11 bases between them. The CDR3 has 12 residues. The DNA for the CDR3 is TGTGCCAGCAGCAGAGAGGGTAAGCCCCAGCATTTT. Its protein product is CASSREGKPQHF.